Given below is one TCR beta chain in context. The data derive from a study of blood T cell repertoires in COVID-19. Turning to the study itself: Acute-phase and convalescent COVID-19 samples originated in the United States, Italy and Spain. The analysed material was cDNA or gDNA that came from T cells, B-cell-depleted T cells, or PBMCs.

Under the authors' procedure: The authors estimated nucleated cell counts from reference gene primer amplification. The repertoire was sequenced with immunoSEQ multiplex PCR; TCRdb's copy has only in-frame clones and lacks some. V and J calls and clone size are copied from that table; D and trimming were computed from the DNA. In the table there are about 130,000 clones, around 79% of which are singletons. While infection was still active, Seattle patients were enrolled and then followed longitudinally. V was clipped by 6 bases and J by 4 bases, with 19 bases between them. Germline lookup yields CDR1 LNHDA and CDR2 SQIVND (reference sequence). The CDR3 contains 15 residues.

Sequenced sample: peripheral blood. The rearrangement joins TRBV19 to TRBJ2-7, with TRBD2 as a possible D gene (6 bases). The source is a woman between 65 and 79 years old with COVID-19, enrolled during active disease. The chain's CDR3 is CASSTRTSRGYEQYF. For the CDR3, the DNA is TGTGCCAGTAGCACACGGACGTCTCGGGGGTACGAGCAGTACTTC.